These T cell receptor beta chains were read from a single sample in a study of blood T cells in healthy people across ages. TCRdb redid the calling of the 5' RACE reads with MiXCR, one entry per CDR3 protein. This table has fewer than 800,000 distinct CDR3 sequences, more than 20% appearing once. The sequencing sample was made of blood. The source is a man in his sixties or seventies in good health. CDR3s include the opening cysteine and the closing phenylalanine or tryptophan. D genes are given only for firm matches. Clone size is stated in some rows and not others, as once, few, many or a class when expanded.

cdr3_nt cdr3_aa clone_size d_call j_call v_call
TGTGCCAGCAAGGCATGGGCCTACGAGCAGTACTTC CASKAWAYEQYF . . TRBJ2-7 TRBV28
TGCAGCGTTCGTACTGGTACCGCAACTAATGAAAAACTGTTTTTT CSVRTGTATNEKLFF many . TRBJ1-4 TRBV29-1
TGCAGCGTTGAAAGGACAGGGTCTGGGTTAATTGGGCCCCAGTACTTC CSVERTGSGLIGPQYF . TRBD1 TRBJ2-5 TRBV29-1
TGCGCCAGCAGCCAACGGAGTACCATGAACACTGAAGCTTTCTTT CASSQRSTMNTEAFF few . TRBJ1-1 TRBV4-1
TGTGCCAGCAGTTTCCCCGAACTAGCCCTACCTTTCTACAATGAGCAGTTCTTC CASSFPELALPFYNEQFF few . TRBJ2-1 TRBV28
TGTGCCACCAGCTCCTCTGGTGGTTTCAACACCGGGGAGCTGTTTTTT CATSSSGGFNTGELFF . . TRBJ2-2 TRBV15
TGTGCCAGCAGCGCTGGCCTCGGGACAGGGGAGGACTACGGCTACACCTTC CASSAGLGTGEDYGYTF . TRBD1 TRBJ1-2 TRBV9
TGTGCCAGCAGCTCGGGCGGGACGGCCAAAAACATTCAGTACTTC CASSSGGTAKNIQYF many . TRBJ2-4 TRBV11-2
TGTGCCAGCACCGACCGGATGAACACCGGGGAGCTGCTTTTT CASTDRMNTGELLF . . TRBJ2-2 TRBV7-9
TGTGCCAGCAGCCAAGATTTGGTGCGACTGAACAATGAGCAGTTCTTC CASSQDLVRLNNEQFF few . TRBJ2-1 TRBV14
TGCGCCAGCAGCTTGGTTTCCTCCGGGCTAGCGGGAGTGGGGTCCTACGAGCAGTACTTC CASSLVSSGLAGVGSYEQYF many TRBD2 TRBJ2-7 TRBV5-1
TGTGCCAGCATTGACTTGTCCGGAACTCAGGAGCAGTACTTC CASIDLSGTQEQYF . . TRBJ2-7 TRBV7-9
TGTGCCAGCAGCTTATGGGATTTTAATGAAAAACTGTTTTTT CASSLWDFNEKLFF . . TRBJ1-4 TRBV7-9
TGTGCCAGCAGTCTCCCCCTCCTAGGGACGTCGCAGTATTTT CASSLPLLGTSQYF . . TRBJ2-3 TRBV12-3/TRBV12-4
TGTGCCAGCAGCCAAGATACAGGGCCGGGCATTCAGTACTTC CASSQDTGPGIQYF . . TRBJ2-4 TRBV3-1
TGCAGTGCTAGGGACAGGGGGGGGATTGCCGGGGAGCTGTTTTTT CSARDRGGIAGELFF few TRBD1 TRBJ2-2 TRBV20-1
TGTGCCAGCAGCGCTCGGCCGGGACAGGCCACAGATACGCGGTATTTT CASSARPGQATDTRYF . TRBD1 TRBJ2-3 TRBV7-8
TGCAGTGCTAGAGAGTGGTTAGCGGGAGGGCCGAGAGATACGCAGTATTTT CSAREWLAGGPRDTQYF few TRBD2 TRBJ2-3 TRBV20-1
TGCAGTGCTAGCGGACTAGCGGGAGTATCGCCAGATACGCAGTATTTT CSASGLAGVSPDTQYF few TRBD2 TRBJ2-3 TRBV20-1
TGCGTCAGCAGCCAGGACAGCTCAAATGAAAAACTGTTTTTT CVSSQDSSNEKLFF . . TRBJ1-4 TRBV5-1
TGCAGCGTCGGACTAGCGGGAGGGCAAAACTCCTACAATGAGCAGTTCTTC CSVGLAGGQNSYNEQFF few TRBD2 TRBJ2-1 TRBV29-1
TGCGCCAGCAGCCAAGGGGGGGCGAATTACAATGAGCAGTTCTTC CASSQGGANYNEQFF . . TRBJ2-1 TRBV4-1
TGCAGTGCTCGCCTAGAGGTCGTAACGCAGTATTTT CSARLEVVTQYF few . TRBJ2-3 TRBV20-1
TGTGCCAGCTCACCAGAACGACGCGGGGGCAACATTCAGTACTTC CASSPERRGGNIQYF . . TRBJ2-4 TRBV18